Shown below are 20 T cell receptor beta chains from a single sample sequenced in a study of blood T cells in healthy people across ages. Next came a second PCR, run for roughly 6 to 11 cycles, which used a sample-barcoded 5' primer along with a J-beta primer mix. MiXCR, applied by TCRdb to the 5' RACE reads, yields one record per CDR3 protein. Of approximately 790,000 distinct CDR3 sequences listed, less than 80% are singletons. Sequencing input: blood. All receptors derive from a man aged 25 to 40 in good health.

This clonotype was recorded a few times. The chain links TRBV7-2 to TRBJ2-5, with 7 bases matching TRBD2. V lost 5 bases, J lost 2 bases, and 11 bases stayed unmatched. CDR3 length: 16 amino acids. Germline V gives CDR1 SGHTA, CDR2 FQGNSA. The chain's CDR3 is CASSPTGLILQETQYF. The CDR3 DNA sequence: TGTGCCAGCAGCCCTACGGGACTAATATTACAAGAGACCCAGTACTTC.

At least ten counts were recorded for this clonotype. CDR3 region: CASSHSLGRAYEQYF. The CDR3 bases are TGCGCCAGCAGCCACTCCCTTGGCAGGGCCTACGAGCAGTACTTC. V and J are TRBV4-3 and TRBJ2-7, with TRBD1 as a possible D gene (5 bases). CDR1 is LGHNA, CDR2 YSLEER, per germline. The V gene lost 3 bases and the J gene lost 2 bases, with 14 bases spanning the gap. This CDR3 region has 15 residues.

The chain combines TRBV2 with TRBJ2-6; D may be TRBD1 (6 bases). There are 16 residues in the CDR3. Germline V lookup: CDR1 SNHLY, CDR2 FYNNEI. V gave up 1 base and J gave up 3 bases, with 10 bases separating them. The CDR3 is CASSEGRGYGANVLTF. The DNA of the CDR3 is TGTGCCAGCAGTGAAGGCAGGGGCTATGGGGCCAACGTCCTGACTTTC. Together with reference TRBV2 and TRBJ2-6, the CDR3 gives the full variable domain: EPEVTQTPSHQVTQMGQEVILRCVPISNHLYFYWYRQILGQKVEFLVSFYNNEISEKSEIFDDQFSVERPDGSNFTLKIRSTKLEDSAMYFCASSEGRGYGANVLTFGAGSRLTVL.

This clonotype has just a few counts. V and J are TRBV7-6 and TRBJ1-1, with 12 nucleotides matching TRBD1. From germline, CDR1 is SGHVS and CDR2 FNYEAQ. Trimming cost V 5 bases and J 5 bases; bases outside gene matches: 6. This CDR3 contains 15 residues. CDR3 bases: TGTGCCAGCAGCCCGGGGACAGGGGGCGTGACTGAAGCTTTCTTT. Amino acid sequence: CASSPGTGGVTEAFF.

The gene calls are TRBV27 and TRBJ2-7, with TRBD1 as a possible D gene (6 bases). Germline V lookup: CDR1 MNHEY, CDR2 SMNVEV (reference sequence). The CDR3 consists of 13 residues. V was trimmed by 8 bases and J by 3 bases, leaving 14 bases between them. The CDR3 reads CASGRTVLYEQYF. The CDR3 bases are TGTGCCAGCGGCCGGACAGTACTCTACGAGCAGTACTTC.

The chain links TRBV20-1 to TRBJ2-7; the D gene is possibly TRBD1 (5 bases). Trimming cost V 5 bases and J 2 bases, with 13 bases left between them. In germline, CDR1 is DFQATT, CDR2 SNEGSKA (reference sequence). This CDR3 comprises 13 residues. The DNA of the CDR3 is TGCAGTGCTCGAGCAGGGTCGCCCTACGAGCAGTACTTC. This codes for CSARAGSPYEQYF.

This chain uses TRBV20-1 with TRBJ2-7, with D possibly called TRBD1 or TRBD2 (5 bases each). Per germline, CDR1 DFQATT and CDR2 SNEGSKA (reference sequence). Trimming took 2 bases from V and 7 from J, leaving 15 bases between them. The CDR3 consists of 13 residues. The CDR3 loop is CSARIRDLREQYF. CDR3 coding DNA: TGCAGTGCTAGAATCAGGGACCTCAGGGAGCAGTACTTC.

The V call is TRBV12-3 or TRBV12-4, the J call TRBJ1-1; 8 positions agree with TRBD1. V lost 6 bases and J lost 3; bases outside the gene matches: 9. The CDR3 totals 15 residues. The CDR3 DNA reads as TGTGCCAGCAGATGGACAGGGCGAGGTCACACTGAAGCTTTCTTT. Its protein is CASRWTGRGHTEAFF.

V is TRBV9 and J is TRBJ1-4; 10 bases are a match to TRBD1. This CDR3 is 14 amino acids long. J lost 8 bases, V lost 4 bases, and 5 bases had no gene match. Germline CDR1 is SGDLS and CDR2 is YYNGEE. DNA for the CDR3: TGTGCCAGCAGCTTCGGACAGGGGGACGAAAAACTGTTTTTT. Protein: CASSFGQGDEKLFF.

The CDR3 loop is CASSQGGGAIYEQYF. The CDR3 nucleotides read TGCGCCAGCAGCCAAGGAGGAGGGGCGATCTACGAGCAGTACTTC. This chain uses TRBV4-1 with TRBJ2-7; maybe TRBD2 (6 bases). This CDR3 spans 15 amino acids. Germline lookup yields CDR1 MGHRA and CDR2 YSYEKL. Trimming took 1 base from V and 3 from J, leaving 13 bases between them.

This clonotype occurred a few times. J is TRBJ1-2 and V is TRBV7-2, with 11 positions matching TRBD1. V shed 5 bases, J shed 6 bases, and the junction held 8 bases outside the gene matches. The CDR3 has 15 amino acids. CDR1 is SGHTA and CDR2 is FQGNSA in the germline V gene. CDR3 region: CASSVMDRGRDGYTF. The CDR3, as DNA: TGTGCCAGCAGCGTAATGGACAGGGGGCGGGATGGCTACACCTTC.

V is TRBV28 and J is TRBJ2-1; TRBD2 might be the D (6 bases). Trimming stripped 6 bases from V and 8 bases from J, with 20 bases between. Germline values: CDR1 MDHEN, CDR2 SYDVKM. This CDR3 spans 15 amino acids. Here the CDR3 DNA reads TGTGCCAGCAGACCTCTAGCGCCCCGTGGGGATGAGCAGTTCTTC. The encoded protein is CASRPLAPRGDEQFF.

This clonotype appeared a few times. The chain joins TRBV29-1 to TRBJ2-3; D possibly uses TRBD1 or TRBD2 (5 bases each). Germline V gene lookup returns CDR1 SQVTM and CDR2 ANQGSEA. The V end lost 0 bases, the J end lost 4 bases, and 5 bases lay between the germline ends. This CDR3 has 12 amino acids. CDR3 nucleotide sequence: TGCAGCGTTGAAGAGGGGGCAGATACGCAGTATTTT. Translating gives CSVEEGADTQYF.

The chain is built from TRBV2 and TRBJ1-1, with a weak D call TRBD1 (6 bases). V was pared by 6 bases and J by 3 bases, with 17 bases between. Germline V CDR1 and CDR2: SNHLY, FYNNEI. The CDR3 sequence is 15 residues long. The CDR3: CASSDLRGGDTEAFF. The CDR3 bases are TGTGCCAGCAGCGACCTCAGGGGCGGAGACACTGAAGCTTTCTTT.

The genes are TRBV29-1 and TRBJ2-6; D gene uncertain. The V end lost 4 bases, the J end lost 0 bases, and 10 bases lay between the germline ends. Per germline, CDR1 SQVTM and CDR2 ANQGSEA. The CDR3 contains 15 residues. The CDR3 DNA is TGCAGCGTTGTGGGGTTGTCCTCTGGGGCCAACGTCCTGACTTTC. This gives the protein CSVVGLSSGANVLTF.

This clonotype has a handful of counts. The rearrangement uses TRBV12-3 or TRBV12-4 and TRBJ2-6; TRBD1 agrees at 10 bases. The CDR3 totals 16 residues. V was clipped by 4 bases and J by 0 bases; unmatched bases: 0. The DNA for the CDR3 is TGTGCCAGCAGTTGGGACAGGGGCTCTGGGGCCAACGTCCTGACTTTC. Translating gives CASSWDRGSGANVLTF.

The CDR3 coding sequence is TGTGCCAGCAGTTCGGGACAGCGCCAGGAGACCCAGTACTTC. This sequence encodes CASSSGQRQETQYF. This chain joins TRBV27 and TRBJ2-5; 7 positions match TRBD1. V dropped 4 bases and J dropped 5; count of bases not matched to a gene: 7. CDR1 is MNHEY and CDR2 is SMNVEV in the germline V gene (reference sequence). The CDR3 length is 14 residues.

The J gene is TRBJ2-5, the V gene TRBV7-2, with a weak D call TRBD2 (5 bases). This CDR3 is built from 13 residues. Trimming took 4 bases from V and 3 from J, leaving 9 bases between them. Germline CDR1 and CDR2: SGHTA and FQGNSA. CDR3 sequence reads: CASSSTRKETQYF. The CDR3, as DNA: TGTGCCAGCAGCTCCACTAGGAAAGAGACCCAGTACTTC.

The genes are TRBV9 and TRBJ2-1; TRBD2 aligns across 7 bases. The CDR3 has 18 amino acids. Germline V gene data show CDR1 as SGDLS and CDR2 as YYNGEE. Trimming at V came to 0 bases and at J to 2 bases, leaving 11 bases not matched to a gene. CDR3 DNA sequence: TGTGCCAGCAGCGTAGGGGTGACGGGGGGAATGCCCTACAATGAGCAGTTCTTC. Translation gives CASSVGVTGGMPYNEQFF.

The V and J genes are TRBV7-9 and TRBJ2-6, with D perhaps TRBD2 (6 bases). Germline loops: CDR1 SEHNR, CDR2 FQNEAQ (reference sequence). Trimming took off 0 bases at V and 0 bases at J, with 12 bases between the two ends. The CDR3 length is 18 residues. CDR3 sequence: CASSLALGGSSGANVLTF. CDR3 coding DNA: TGTGCCAGCAGCTTAGCGTTGGGGGGATCCTCTGGGGCCAACGTCCTGACTTTC.